This entry lists 9 T cell receptor beta chains sequenced from one sample in a study of T-cell reconstitution after alpha-beta-depleted transplantation in children. No antigen has been assigned to these receptors. Unique molecular identifiers featured in how the TCRbeta library was prepared. MiXCR was run by TCRdb on the PCR reads, yielding one entry per CDR3 protein. The sample shows hundreds of thousands of distinct CDR3 sequences, less than 9.5% of them seen only once. Study results and limitations: Fresh T-cell production supplied most of the T-cell counts and diversity seen one year after transplant.

The source material was peripheral blood, sampled 360 days after TCRalphabeta/CD19-depleted stem cell transplant. The receptors derive from a female patient aged 2 to 10 who had a stem cell transplant for Fanconi anemia, so the T cells may come from the graft donor.

This sequence joins TRBV20-1 and TRBJ1-2, with 8 positions matching TRBD1. The V segment lost 7 bases and the J segment 4 bases; nucleotides outside the gene matches: 8. The CDR3 is 13 residues long. Germline-derived CDR1 and CDR2 are DFQATT and SNEGSKA (reference sequence). CDR3 nucleotides: TGCAGTGTTTCGGACAGGGTTATCTATGGCTACACCTTC. Its protein is CSVSDRVIYGYTF.

The chain joins TRBV6-5 to TRBJ1-6; 7 nucleotides line up with TRBD1. This CDR3 contains 14 residues. In germline, CDR1 is MNHEY, CDR2 SVGAGI. Trimming took 4 bases from V and 5 from J; bases not matched to a gene: 2. CDR3 bases: TGTGCCAGCAGTTCAGGGACAGATAATTCACCCCTCCACTTT. Protein: CASSSGTDNSPLHF.

This clonotype was picked up many times. This chain connects TRBV12-3 or TRBV12-4 to TRBJ2-7; weak D call: TRBD2 (5 bases). V was pared by 4 bases and J by 2 bases, with 6 bases between. CDR3 length: 12 residues. In nucleotides, the CDR3 is TGTGCCAGCAGTTACGGGACCTACGAGCAGTACTTC. Amino acid sequence: CASSYGTYEQYF.

This clonotype appeared many times. This chain uses TRBV7-6 with TRBJ2-1, with D tentatively TRBD2 (5 bases). In germline, CDR1 is SGHVS, CDR2 FNYEAQ. Between the trimmed V and J ends, which lost 2 bases and 6 bases, there was a span of 14 bases. This CDR3 contains 15 residues. CDR3 DNA sequence: TGTGCCAGCAGCTTATTGCTCAATGGAGGCAATGAGCAGTTCTTC. Its protein is CASSLLLNGGNEQFF.

The J gene is TRBJ1-6, the V gene TRBV27; possibly TRBD1 for D (6 bases). V lost 5 bases and J lost 10, with 21 bases in between. The germline gives CDR1 MNHEY, CDR2 SMNVEV (reference sequence). This CDR3 contains 16 residues. The CDR3 sequence is CASSPGSGAFGSPLHF. CDR3 DNA: TGTGCCAGCAGTCCCGGCTCAGGGGCCTTCGGGTCACCCCTCCACTTT.

V gene TRBV20-1 combines with J gene TRBJ2-5; D call uncertain. The CDR3 loop spans 15 amino acids. Per germline, CDR1 DFQATT and CDR2 SNEGSKA (reference sequence). V lost 0 bases and J lost 0, with 11 bases in between. The CDR3 here is CSARDVAGNQETQYF. The CDR3 bases are TGCAGTGCTAGAGATGTAGCAGGCAACCAAGAGACCCAGTACTTC.

This clonotype was observed many times. The rearrangement uses TRBV10-3 and TRBJ2-3, with 7 nucleotides matching TRBD2. Germline V gene lookup returns CDR1 ENHRY and CDR2 SYGVKD. J was trimmed by 2 bases and V by 1 base; bases with no gene match: 3. CDR3 length: 15 amino acids. The CDR3 reads CAISEFSGSTDTQYF. CDR3 nucleotide sequence: TGTGCCATCAGTGAGTTTAGCGGGTCCACAGATACGCAGTATTTT.

A few counts support this clonotype. The chain carries TRBV6-1 and TRBJ1-2; TRBD1 is a possible D gene (6 bases). The CDR3 is 14 amino acids. The germline V gene has CDR1 MNHNS and CDR2 SASEGT. Trimming stripped 4 bases from V and 9 bases from J, with 18 bases between. CDR3 sequence reads: CASSAGDLLWSYTF. The CDR3 DNA is TGTGCCAGCAGTGCAGGGGATTTACTATGGAGCTACACCTTC.

This clonotype was detected many times. The chain joins TRBV7-2 to TRBJ2-1; TRBD2 matches 7 bases. In germline, CDR1 is SGHTA, CDR2 FQGNSA. Germline trimming cut 0 bases from V and 2 bases from J; bases unmatched to any gene: 7. The CDR3 covers 17 residues. CDR3: CASSLAASGAPYNEQFF. CDR3 nucleotides: TGTGCCAGCAGCTTAGCTGCTAGCGGAGCTCCCTACAATGAGCAGTTCTTC.